Listed here are 9 T cell receptor beta chains from one sample, sequenced in a study of control samples from healthy donors and cancer patients. TCRdb's table, derived via immunoSEQ multiplex PCR, lists solely in-frame clones and lacks some. The repertoire includes about 140,000 clones, 80% to 90% of them detected once, and 8.7% sits in the top ten. Sequences were obtained from blood. These TCRs come from a woman under 40 in good health.

J is TRBJ2-1 and V is TRBV19; D is unresolved. The germline V and J ends were trimmed by 3 bases and 6 bases, with 3 bases remaining between them. Germline CDR1 is LNHDA and CDR2 is SQIVND (reference sequence). This CDR3 is 11 amino acids long. In DNA, the CDR3 is TGTGCCAGTAGTATTGTCAATGAGCAGTTCTTC. This gives the protein CASSIVNEQFF.

This sequence joins TRBV29-1 and TRBJ1-1, with D uncertain. Germline CDR1 SQVTM, CDR2 ANQGSEA. Trimming removed 5 bases at V and 0 bases at J, with 7 bases between. This CDR3 has 12 residues. CDR3 in DNA: TGCAGCGTTCAGGTCATGAACACTGAAGCTTTCTTT. Protein: CSVQVMNTEAFF.

Here the CDR3 reads CASSFPGNYNEQFF. As DNA, the CDR3 is TGTGCCAGCAGCTTCCCAGGGAATTACAATGAGCAGTTCTTC. The V gene is TRBV7-2, the J gene TRBJ2-1; D possibly corresponds to TRBD1 (5 bases). The germline V gene encodes CDR1 SGHTA and CDR2 FQGNSA. The CDR3 extends over 14 amino acids. V was pared by 3 bases and J by 4 bases, with 10 bases between.

V usage is TRBV28 and J usage is TRBJ1-2; the D gene is possibly TRBD1 (6 bases). V lost 3 bases, J lost 0 bases, and 8 bases lay in between. This CDR3 is 14 amino acids long. The germline gives CDR1 MDHEN, CDR2 SYDVKM. As DNA, the CDR3 is TGTGCCAGCAGTTTGGACAGAGCTAACTATGGCTACACCTTC. Translation: CASSLDRANYGYTF.

The chain combines TRBV5-6 with TRBJ1-5; D is ambiguous. The CDR3 spans 15 residues. V shed 0 bases and J shed 5 bases, with 12 bases lying between them. Germline CDR1 reads SGHDT; CDR2 reads YYEEEE. CDR3 amino acids: CASSLGLTGYQPQHF. CDR3 sequence (DNA): TGTGCCAGCAGCTTGGGGCTGACGGGTTATCAGCCCCAGCATTTT.

The chain couples TRBV10-3 to TRBJ2-1, with 8 bases fitting TRBD2. The CDR3 totals 18 residues. CDR1 and CDR2 from the germline V gene are ENHRY and SYGVKD. V dropped 3 bases and J dropped 0; count of bases not matched to a gene: 10. As DNA, the CDR3 is TGTGCCATCAGTGAATGGTGGACTAGCCGATACTCCTACAATGAGCAGTTCTTC. It codes for CAISEWWTSRYSYNEQFF.

The sample holds a few counts of this clone. The rearrangement uses TRBV6-1 and TRBJ1-2; D unresolved. Trimming left V 2 bases short and J 4 bases short, with 5 bases between. The germline V gene encodes CDR1 MNHNS and CDR2 SASEGT. The CDR3 contains 12 residues. As DNA, the CDR3 is TGTGCCAGCAGTGAAACTGGCTATGGCTACACCTTC. This sequence encodes CASSETGYGYTF.

V and J are TRBV6-1 and TRBJ2-4, with TRBD1 as a possible D gene (6 bases). The CDR3 loop spans 15 amino acids. Germline-derived CDR1 and CDR2 are MNHNS and SASEGT. V was shortened by 3 bases and J by 1 base, with 10 bases between the two germline ends. In DNA form, the CDR3 reads TGTGCCAGCAGTGAGAGGGGGAATGCCAAAAACATTCAGTACTTC. Amino acids: CASSERGNAKNIQYF.

The chain employs TRBV4-2 and TRBJ2-5, with D possibly TRBD1 on 6 matching bases. CDR1 and CDR2 from the germline V gene are LGHNA and YNFKEQ. V lost 1 base and J lost 5, with 14 bases in between. The CDR3 length is 15 residues. CDR3 sequence (DNA): TGTGCCAGCAGCCAAGTAACGAGGGGGTGGGAGACCCAGTACTTC. Translating it yields CASSQVTRGWETQYF.